The rows below give T cell receptor beta chains drawn from one sample of a study of Ad26.COV2.S vaccination and SARS-CoV-2 variants. Assay used: immunoSEQ multiplex PCR; TCRdb lists only in-frame clones, some missing. The top ten clones hold 6.4% of a sample with around 300,000 clones, about 88% of them seen once. The sequenced sample was peripheral blood, obtained in a trial of Ad26.COV2.S vaccine versus placebo. The receptor source for this set is a person aged 18 to 59 who received the Ad26.COV2.S COVID-19 vaccine or a placebo. Both conserved end residues are part of each CDR3. Fields, in order: J gene, V gene, CDR3 protein.

>TRBJ2-1|TRBV3-1/TRBV3-2
CASSQVAGGPGEQFF
>TRBJ2-4|TRBV28
CASSLMAGAKNIQYF
>TRBJ2-5|TRBV9
CASSSTGRKETQYF
>TRBJ1-5|TRBV19
CASSTRTGGNSNQPQHF
>TRBJ1-2|TRBV4-3
CASNQRKGALNGYTF
>TRBJ1-1|TRBV27
CATTVKGGMTEAFF
>TRBJ1-2|TRBV29-1
CSVETGVYGYTF
>TRBJ1-1|TRBV4-2
CASSQLFTEAFF
>TRBJ2-5|TRBV28
CASSLSGTTRGETQYF
>TRBJ1-3|TRBV30
CAWSHRGGSGNTIYF
>TRBJ1-1|TRBV29-1
CSVEAAEAFF
>TRBJ1-2|TRBV9
CASSHDSYYGYTF
>TRBJ2-7|TRBV6-5
CASRPGVGLQYF
>TRBJ1-2|TRBV7-9
CASSLVQGEYGYTF
>TRBJ2-3|TRBV7-3
CASSLQGVDTQYF
>TRBJ2-1|TRBV21-1
CASSKTADGWRDEQFF
>TRBJ1-4|TRBV9
CASSSSDRPNEKLFF
>TRBJ1-1|TRBV30
CAWSRGSEAFF
>TRBJ1-3|TRBV6-1
CASSPSASSGNTIYF
>TRBJ2-5|TRBV7-8
CASSLRSSGGNQETQYF
>TRBJ2-7|TRBV5-1
CASSLRGGTSYEQYF
>TRBJ1-5|TRBV7-6
CASSLAGSSNQPQHF
>TRBJ2-2|TRBV18
CASSPNGGSNTGELFF
>TRBJ2-3|TRBV7-9
CASSLRGGSTDTQYF
>TRBJ2-7|TRBV28
CASSSLLALSSYEQYF
>TRBJ2-3|TRBV11-3
CASSPRTSLTDTQYF
>TRBJ2-7|TRBV6-5
CASSYSGQGGTYEQYF
>TRBJ1-3|TRBV20-1
CSASDPSGSGNTIYF